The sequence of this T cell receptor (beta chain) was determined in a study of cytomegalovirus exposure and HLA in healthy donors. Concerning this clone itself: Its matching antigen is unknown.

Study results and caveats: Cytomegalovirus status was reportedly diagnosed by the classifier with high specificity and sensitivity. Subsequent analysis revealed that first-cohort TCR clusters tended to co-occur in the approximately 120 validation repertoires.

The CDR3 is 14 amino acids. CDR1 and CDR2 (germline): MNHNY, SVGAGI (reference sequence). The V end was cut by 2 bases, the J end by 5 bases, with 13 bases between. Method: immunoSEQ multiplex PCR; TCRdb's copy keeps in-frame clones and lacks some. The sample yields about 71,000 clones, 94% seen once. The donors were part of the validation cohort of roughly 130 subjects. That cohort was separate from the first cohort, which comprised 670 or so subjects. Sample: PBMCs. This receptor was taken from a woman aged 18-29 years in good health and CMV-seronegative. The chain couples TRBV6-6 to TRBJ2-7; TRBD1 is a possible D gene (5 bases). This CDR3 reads CASSYLQGPHEQYF. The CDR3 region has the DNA TGTGCCAGCAGTTACCTCCAGGGTCCCCACGAGCAGTACTTC.